These T cell receptor beta chains were read from a single sample in a study of lymphopenia after photon versus proton radiotherapy. The repertoire was sequenced with immunoSEQ multiplex PCR; TCRdb's copy has only in-frame clones and lacks some. Among about 83,000 clones, around four fifths were seen once, and the ten largest hold around 1.5%. The specimen was peripheral blood, collected from a patient treated with proton-based radiotherapy. All receptors derive from a man aged 55 to 70 with pancreatic cancer. The CDR3 runs from the conserved cysteine through the conserved F or W. D genes are given only for firm matches. A row's size may be missing; if present it is once, few, many or a size class.

j_gene | d_gene | abundance | v_gene | CDR3nt | CDR3aa
TRBJ1-5 | . | . | TRBV2 | TGTGCCAGCAGTCAACAGGTGAATCAGCCCCAGCATTTT | CASSQQVNQPQHF
TRBJ2-5 | TRBD2 | . | TRBV29-1 | TGCAGCGTTGTAAGGCTAGCGGGATTGGAGACCCAGTACTTC | CSVVRLAGLETQYF
TRBJ1-4 | . | . | TRBV30 | TGTGCCTGGAGCCTCTCGGCCTTTAATGAAAAACTGTTTTTT | CAWSLSAFNEKLFF
TRBJ2-7 | TRBD1 | few | TRBV28 | TGTGCCAGCAGTCCACCCACCCTGGGACAGGGCTACGAGCAGTACTTC | CASSPPTLGQGYEQYF
TRBJ2-7 | TRBD2 | . | TRBV11-2 | TGTGCCAGCAGGCAAGGTACTAGCGGGACGGGGGAGCAGTACTTC | CASRQGTSGTGEQYF
TRBJ2-7 | TRBD2 | . | TRBV23-1 | TGCGCCAGCAAGCGGGAGGCTGCCTACGAGCAGTACTTC | CASKREAAYEQYF
TRBJ2-3 | TRBD2 | once | TRBV28 | TGTGCCAGCATCCAGGGCGGGACTAGCGGGAGGGAGGGAGATACGCAGTATTTT | CASIQGGTSGREGDTQYF
TRBJ2-3 | . | . | TRBV28 | TGTGCCAGCAGTTTAATTGGGGATACGCAGTATTTT | CASSLIGDTQYF
TRBJ2-7 | . | . | TRBV28 | TGTGCCAGCAGGGGGACATTCGAGCAGTACTTC | CASRGTFEQYF
TRBJ2-5 | . | . | TRBV19 | TGTGCCAGTAGTTCGGGACTGCAAGAGACCCAGTACTTC | CASSSGLQETQYF
TRBJ2-1 | TRBD2 | . | TRBV9 | TGTGCCAGCAGCGGCGGGGGAGTAGCGGGAGGGTGGAATGAGCAGTTCTTC | CASSGGGVAGGWNEQFF
TRBJ2-4 | . | few | TRBV23-1 | TGCGCCTGCGGAGACGCCCCAAAGACCAAAAACATTCAGTACTTC | CACGDAPKTKNIQYF
TRBJ1-1 | TRBD1 | once | TRBV18 | TGTGCCAGCTCACCGCGAGGGGGCGACACTGAAGCTTTCTTT | CASSPRGGDTEAFF
TRBJ1-5 | . | . | TRBV28 | TGTGCCAGCAGCCTCACAGGGATTCCGAATCAGCCCCAGCATTTT | CASSLTGIPNQPQHF
TRBJ1-5 | . | few | TRBV30 | TGTGCCTGGAGTGGGACCCCGGGGCATCAGCCCCAGCATTTT | CAWSGTPGHQPQHF
TRBJ1-1 | . | few | TRBV5-1 | TGCGCCAGCAGCTCCAGGGGTGTCGGAACTGAAGCTTTCTTT | CASSSRGVGTEAFF
TRBJ2-1 | . | . | TRBV10-1 | TGCGCCAGCAGTGACGGCCCCGGGGTGTGGGAGCAGTTCTTC | CASSDGPGVWEQFF
TRBJ2-5 | . | once | TRBV6-1 | TGTGCCAGCAGTGAAGCCCCCGGGCGGCAGGAGACCCAGTACTTC | CASSEAPGRQETQYF
TRBJ2-5 | . | . | TRBV2 | TGTGCCAGCAGTGAACGGCCAGGGAAAGAGACCCAGTACTTC | CASSERPGKETQYF
TRBJ2-7 | TRBD1 | . | TRBV6-1 | TGTGCCAGCGGAGACAGGGGGAAGAAAAGTTACGAGCAGTACTTC | CASGDRGKKSYEQYF
TRBJ2-6 | . | . | TRBV5-1 | TGCGCCAGCAGCTTACCTAGGGGAACTGGGGCCAACGTCCTGACTTTC | CASSLPRGTGANVLTF
TRBJ2-7 | TRBD1 | . | TRBV27 | TGTGCCAGCAAACCAGAGGACAGGCTCTCCTACGAGCAGTACTTC | CASKPEDRLSYEQYF
TRBJ2-3 | . | once | TRBV5-1 | TGCGCCAGCAGCTTGGGTGGCACAGATACGCAGTATTTT | CASSLGGTDTQYF
TRBJ2-2 | . | . | TRBV13 | TGTGCCAGCAGCTTGATAGTCCTCGGGGAGCTGTTTTTT | CASSLIVLGELFF
TRBJ1-4 | . | . | TRBV28 | TGTGCCAGCGCCGGAGCGAGCGCGGGTGAAAAACTGTTTTTT | CASAGASAGEKLFF
TRBJ2-3 | . | . | TRBV10-3 | TGTGCCATCAGCCAACAGCTGACCACAGATACGCAGTATTTT | CAISQQLTTDTQYF
TRBJ1-5 | TRBD1 | . | TRBV6-5 | TGTGCCAGCGGCCGGGACAGGGTTCAGCCCCAGCATTTT | CASGRDRVQPQHF